These 26 T cell receptor beta chains came from one sample sequenced in a study of Graves' ophthalmopathy and Graves' hyperthyroidism. Amplification of the TCR beta CDR3 regions used RNA transcripts (as template). Amplification began with first-round RT-PCR using HTBI primers, then second-round multiplex PCR was performed. TCRdb re-called the multiplex PCR reads with MiXCR, one entry per CDR3 protein. In the table there are 650,000 to 900,000 distinct CDR3 sequences, 40% of which are singletons. Sequencing input: peripheral blood. These receptors were obtained from an adult man with Graves' ophthalmopathy.

The chain carries TRBV9 and TRBJ1-6, with D possibly TRBD1 on 6 matching bases. This CDR3 is 16 amino acids long. Germline loops: CDR1 SGDLS, CDR2 YYNGEE. Trimming took 8 bases from V and 7 from J, leaving 22 bases between them. The CDR3 is CASSRDTLAGNSPLHF. The CDR3 DNA sequence: TGTGCCAGTTCCCGGGACACTCTCGCGGGGAATTCACCCCTCCACTTT.

This clonotype has just a few counts. The chain combines TRBV12-3 or TRBV12-4 with TRBJ2-7, with 12 bases fitting TRBD1. The CDR3 is made up of 15 amino acids. V lost 6 bases, J lost 2 bases, and 5 bases stayed unmatched. The DNA for the CDR3 is TGTGCCAGCAGAGAGGGACAGGGGGCGACCTACGAGCAGTACTTC. Translating gives CASREGQGATYEQYF.

This clonotype has only a few counts. A junction boundary mismatches the germline segment, possibly from a read error. The chain employs TRBV7-9 and TRBJ2-2; no reliable D call. The V gene's germline CDR1 is SEHNR and CDR2 FQNEAQ (reference sequence). This CDR3 has 14 amino acids. CDR3 nucleotide sequence: TGTACCAGCAGCTACAATACGAACACCGGGGAGCTGTTTTTT. Protein: CTSSYNTNTGELFF.

This clonotype was found a few times. The chain has TRBV28 and TRBJ2-5; possible D gene TRBD2, 6 bases. CDR3 length: 14 residues. Trimming removed 5 bases at V and 9 bases at J, with 19 bases between. Germline loops: CDR1 MDHEN, CDR2 SYDVKM. The CDR3 bases are TGTGCCAGCAGTCCCCCCGGGGGTCCGTATTCCCAGTACTTC. Encoded protein: CASSPPGGPYSQYF.

Turning to this clonotype: A much larger clone lies a single base off, so this may be a read error. The chain combines TRBV29-1 with TRBJ1-2, with D possibly TRBD1 on 6 matching bases. Trimming cost V 6 bases and J 6 bases, with 20 bases left between them. CDR1 SQVTM and CDR2 ANQGSEA come from the germline V gene. The CDR3 sequence is 14 residues long. The CDR3, as DNA: TGCAGCGTCGGGTGGTACGCAGGACAGCATGGCTACACCTTC. The encoded protein is CSVGWYAGQHGYTF. Complete variable domain (other parts from reference TRBV29-1 and TRBJ1-2): SAVISQKPSRDICQRGTSLTIQCQVDSQVTMMFWYRQQPGQSLTLIATANQGSEATYESGFVIDKFPISRPNLTFSTLTVSNMSPEDSSIYLCSVGWYAGQHGYTFGSGTRLTVV.

This clonotype was counted ten times or more. The V gene is TRBV10-2, the J gene TRBJ1-2, with 10 positions matching TRBD1. The CDR3 sequence is 14 residues long. The V and J ends lost 4 bases and 6 bases, in that order; junction bases with no gene match: 5. From germline, CDR1 is WSHSY and CDR2 SAAADI. The CDR3 bases are TGCGCCAGCAGTGTCGACAGGGGGCAAGATGGCTACACCTTC. It specifies CASSVDRGQDGYTF.

V gene TRBV20-1 combines with J gene TRBJ2-2, with 8 bases aligning to TRBD2. The CDR3 loop spans 15 amino acids. The V gene end was trimmed by 6 bases and the J gene end by 2 bases; junction bases not matched to a gene: 8. CDR1 is DFQATT and CDR2 is SNEGSKA in the germline V gene (reference sequence). CDR3 sequence (DNA): TGCAGTGCCATAGTGAGCGGGGGAAACACCGGGGAGCTGTTTTTT. Protein sequence: CSAIVSGGNTGELFF.

This clonotype has at least ten counts. The chain carries TRBV29-1 and TRBJ2-7, with D unresolved. V was clipped by 8 bases and J by 1 base, with 15 bases between them. The V gene's germline CDR1 is SQVTM and CDR2 ANQGSEA. The CDR3 contains 13 residues. The CDR3 loop reads CSYTVASSYEQYF. The CDR3 nucleotides are TGCAGCTATACGGTGGCTAGTTCCTACGAGCAGTACTTC.

On this clonotype itself: The junction differs from germline at one of its ends, possibly a read error. The chain carries TRBV24-1 and TRBJ1-2; D perhaps matches TRBD1 (5 bases). The germline CDR1 and CDR2 sequences are KGHDR and SFDVKD. This CDR3 has 15 residues. In DNA form, the CDR3 reads TGTGCCAGCAGTGAATTCGTCGGGACGGTCTATGGCTACACCTTC. This gives the protein CASSEFVGTVYGYTF.

This clonotype was detected a few times. This chain links TRBV7-9 with TRBJ2-7; 10 positions agree with TRBD2. The germline V gene encodes CDR1 SEHNR and CDR2 FQNEAQ (reference sequence). Trimming took 1 base from V and 9 from J; bases not matched to a gene: 9. There are 15 residues in the CDR3. CDR3 sequence: CASSLGALAGEVQYF. CDR3 bases: TGTGCCAGCAGCTTAGGGGCCCTAGCGGGAGAAGTGCAGTACTTC.

The J gene is TRBJ1-1, the V gene TRBV29-1; 9 bases are shared with TRBD1. Germline assignment: CDR1 SQVTM and CDR2 ANQGSEA. The CDR3 spans 14 residues. J lost 3 bases, V lost 1 base, and 3 bases had no gene match. For the CDR3, the DNA is TGCAGCGTTGAAGTACGACAGGGGGACACTGAAGCTTTCTTT. As protein: CSVEVRQGDTEAFF. The whole variable domain, remainder taken from reference TRBV29-1 and TRBJ1-1, is SAVISQKPSRDICQRGTSLTIQCQVDSQVTMMFWYRQQPGQSLTLIATANQGSEATYESGFVIDKFPISRPNLTFSTLTVSNMSPEDSSIYLCSVEVRQGDTEAFFGQGTRLTVV.

This clonotype was found a few times. This chain links TRBV11-2 with TRBJ2-7, with TRBD1 as a possible D gene (6 bases). The CDR3 has 17 residues. The ends were cut back, 0 bases at V and 1 base at J, with 16 bases in the middle. CDR1 and CDR2 from the germline V gene are SGHAT and FQNNGV. The chain's CDR3 is CASSLDRFQGLSYEQYF. The CDR3 coding sequence is TGTGCCAGCAGCTTAGATCGCTTCCAGGGGTTGTCCTACGAGCAGTACTTC.

The V gene is TRBV15, the J gene TRBJ1-2, with a tentative D call TRBD1 (6 bases). There are 12 residues in the CDR3. The V end was cut by 11 bases, the J end by 7 bases, with 17 bases between. Per the germline V gene, CDR1 is LNHNV and CDR2 is YYDKDF (reference sequence). For the CDR3, the DNA is TGTGCCTGGAGTGTGACAGGCTCTGGCTACACCTTC. This codes for CAWSVTGSGYTF. The whole variable domain, filled in from reference TRBV15 and TRBJ1-2, reads DAMVIQNPRYQVTQFGKPVTLSCSQTLNHNVMYWYQQKSSQAPKLLFHYYDKDFNNEADTPDNFQSRRPNTSFCFLDIRSPGLGDTAMYLCAWSVTGSGYTFGSGTRLTVV.

The genes are TRBV3-1 and TRBJ1-1, with a tentative D call TRBD1 (5 bases). The V gene lost 10 bases and the J gene lost 3 bases, with 12 bases spanning the gap. CDR1 and CDR2 from the germline V gene are LGHDT and YNNKEL (reference sequence). The CDR3 has 12 amino acids. The CDR3, as DNA: TGTGCCACCTCGGAAGGGGACACTGAAGCTTTCTTT. Its translation is CATSEGDTEAFF.

This clonotype was picked up a small number of times. The chain links TRBV29-1 to TRBJ2-5; tentatively, D is TRBD2 (5 bases). With the DNA end fitting TRBJ2-1 better, the J assignment may be wrong. The CDR3 sequence is 13 residues long. Germline loops: CDR1 SQVTM, CDR2 ANQGSEA. The CDR3 nucleotides are TGCAGCGTCGAGATCGGAGGCGGCACGCCCCAGTTCTTC. This translates into CSVEIGGGTPQFF.

The V call is TRBV5-1, the J call TRBJ2-5; 9 nucleotides agree with TRBD2. Trimming removed 4 bases from V and 4 bases from J; junction bases left unmatched: 5. This CDR3 contains 14 residues. From germline, CDR1 is SGHRS and CDR2 YFSETQ. CDR3 in amino acids: CASSPGTSSETQYF. CDR3 nucleotide sequence: TGCGCCAGCAGCCCCGGGACTAGCTCAGAGACCCAGTACTTC.

The CDR3 protein is CSGGGDTQYF. The CDR3 nucleotides are TGCAGCGGAGGGGGAGATACGCAGTATTTT. This chain connects TRBV29-1 to TRBJ2-3; possible D gene TRBD1, 6 bases. Germline CDR1 reads SQVTM; CDR2 reads ANQGSEA. The CDR3 is made up of 10 amino acids. V shed 7 bases and J shed 5 bases, with 7 bases lying between them.

The gene calls are TRBV7-9 and TRBJ2-1; TRBD2 might be the D (5 bases). Trimming cost V 5 bases and J 5 bases, with 13 bases left between them. CDR1 and CDR2 from the germline V gene are SEHNR and FQNEAQ (reference sequence). The length of the CDR3 is 14 residues. The CDR3 region is CASSQTGSHNEQFF. CDR3 bases: TGTGCCAGCAGCCAGACGGGGAGCCACAATGAGCAGTTCTTC.

This clonotype showed up many times. The chain is built from TRBV7-2 and TRBJ1-2; D is perhaps TRBD1 (5 bases). V lost 2 bases, J lost 6 bases, and 16 bases lay in between. This CDR3 contains 15 residues. Germline V gives CDR1 SGHTA, CDR2 FQGNSA. CDR3 coding DNA: TGTGCCAGCAGCTTAATCAACAGGCTCGTTGATGGCTACACCTTC. It translates to CASSLINRLVDGYTF.

This chain connects TRBV7-2 to TRBJ1-3, with D unclear. Trimming left V 3 bases short and J 0 bases short, with 12 bases between. The length of the CDR3 is 16 residues. CDR1 is SGHTA and CDR2 is FQGNSA in the germline V gene. The CDR3 sequence: CASSLRQRSSGNTIYF. Here the CDR3 DNA reads TGTGCCAGCAGCTTGAGGCAGAGAAGCTCTGGAAACACCATATATTTT. Full variable domain (rest looked up from reference TRBV7-2 and TRBJ1-3): GAGVSQSPSNKVTEKGKDVELRCDPISGHTALYWYRQSLGQGLEFLIYFQGNSAPDKSGLPSDRFSAERTGGSVSTLTIQRTQQEDSAVYLCASSLRQRSSGNTIYFGEGSWLTVV.

This chain uses TRBV20-1 with TRBJ1-6, with D possibly being TRBD1 (6 bases). The length of the CDR3 is 14 residues. Germline V gives CDR1 DFQATT, CDR2 SNEGSKA (reference sequence). Trimming removed 6 bases at V and 6 bases at J, with 15 bases between. CDR3 in amino acids: CSATSDRPNSPLHF. The CDR3 region has the DNA TGCAGTGCAACGTCTGACAGGCCTAATTCACCCCTCCACTTT.

This clonotype was seen at least ten times. The rearrangement uses TRBV24-1 and TRBJ1-2; D unclear. This CDR3 comprises 12 residues. V lost 6 bases and J lost 4, with 8 bases in between. The germline CDR1 and CDR2 sequences are KGHDR and SFDVKD. The CDR3 coding sequence is TGTGCCACCAGTTCCGGGAGCTATGGCTACACCTTC. This gives the protein CATSSGSYGYTF.

The table lists this clonotype with many counts. The rearrangement joins TRBV20-1 to TRBJ1-5; 7 positions agree with TRBD1. J was trimmed by 2 bases and V by 3 bases; bases with no gene match: 4. CDR1 DFQATT and CDR2 SNEGSKA come from the germline V gene (reference sequence). This CDR3 contains 14 residues. The CDR3 DNA reads TGCAGTGCTAGGTACGACAGGGGCAATCAGCCCCAGCATTTT. It specifies CSARYDRGNQPQHF.

The V gene is TRBV2, the J gene TRBJ2-5; 12 nucleotides align to TRBD2. The DNA end is a closer match to TRBJ2-1, so the J assignment may be wrong. This CDR3 region has 15 residues. Germline V gives CDR1 SNHLY, CDR2 FYNNEI. CDR3 nucleotide sequence: TGTGCCAGCAGTGACGAGACTAGCGGGAGTGGAGAGCAGTTCTTC. Translated: CASSDETSGSGEQFF.

The rearrangement links TRBV7-2 to TRBJ2-5; the D gene could be TRBD1 or TRBD2 (6 bases each). CDR1 is SGHTA and CDR2 is FQGNSA in the germline V gene. The CDR3 totals 13 residues. V lost 11 bases, J lost 2 bases, and 15 bases lay in between. The CDR3 sequence is CAREKGGQETQYF. Here the CDR3 DNA reads TGTGCCCGCGAAAAGGGGGGACAAGAGACCCAGTACTTC.

The rearrangement links TRBV7-9 to TRBJ1-2; a possible D gene is TRBD1 (6 bases). CDR3 length equals 13 residues. Germline-derived CDR1 and CDR2 are SEHNR and FQNEAQ (reference sequence). Between the trimmed V and J ends, which lost 3 bases and 7 bases, there was a span of 12 bases. CDR3 amino acids: CASSLKGHGGYTF. CDR3 nucleotides: TGTGCCAGCAGCTTGAAGGGACACGGTGGCTACACCTTC.